One sample yielded the 18 T cell receptor beta chains listed below, sequenced in a study of response to subunit inactivated influenza vaccine. TCRdb re-derived calls from the RT-PCR reads in MiXCR, one entry per CDR3 protein. The profile shows approximately 530,000 distinct CDR3 sequences, approximately 13% of them singletons. Sample: PBMCs from blood, taken roughly 6 weeks after vaccination. Receptors were obtained from a man aged 45 to 65 who received an inactivated influenza vaccine.

Comments on this clonotype: This may stem from a read error, because a much larger clone lies one nucleotide away. The rearrangement uses TRBV28 and TRBJ2-7; D is unresolved. From germline, CDR1 is MDHEN and CDR2 SYDVKM. The CDR3 has 12 residues. The V end was cut by 7 bases, the J end by 0 bases, with 7 bases between. Here the CDR3 reads CASTPSSYEQYF. The CDR3 DNA reads as TGTGCCAGCACCCCGAGCTCCTACGAGCAGTACTTC.

This chain joins TRBV6-2 or TRBV6-3 and TRBJ2-7; a possible D gene is TRBD2 (6 bases). The CDR3 contains 16 residues. The germline V and J ends were trimmed by 4 bases and 0 bases, with 16 bases remaining between them. Germline lookup yields CDR1 MNHEY and CDR2 SVGEGT. This CDR3 is CASSSLSSGVSYEQYF. The CDR3 DNA reads as TGTGCCAGCAGTTCCCTATCTTCGGGGGTCTCCTACGAGCAGTACTTC.

The V call is TRBV3-1, the J call TRBJ2-1, with 9 bases matching TRBD2. This CDR3 region has 15 residues. J gave up 5 bases and V 2 bases, and 4 bases lay outside the gene matches. Germline V gives CDR1 LGHDT, CDR2 YNNKEL (reference sequence). The CDR3 DNA is TGTGCCAGCAGCCAACAGGCTAGCGGGAACAATGAGCAGTTCTTC. The encoded protein is CASSQQASGNNEQFF.

The rearrangement uses TRBV18 and TRBJ1-2; weak D call: TRBD1 (5 bases). CDR1 and CDR2 from the germline V gene are KGHSH and LQKENI. The V and J ends lost 0 bases and 10 bases respectively, with 15 bases between them. CDR3 length equals 14 residues. For the CDR3, the DNA is TGTGCCAGCTCACCACCGCAGAGTTGGGACTACTACACCTTC. This codes for CASSPPQSWDYYTF.

This clonotype was counted a few times. This chain links TRBV20-1 with TRBJ2-6; no firm D call. This CDR3 spans 13 amino acids. Germline lookup yields CDR1 DFQATT and CDR2 SNEGSKA (reference sequence). Trimming removed 3 bases from V and 4 bases from J, with 7 bases in between. Written as DNA, the CDR3 is TGCAGTGCTAGGCGGTTCGGGGCCAACGTCCTGACTTTC. Its translation: CSARRFGANVLTF.

This clonotype showed up many times. This chain connects TRBV7-3 to TRBJ2-1, with D possibly being TRBD2 (5 bases). This CDR3 spans 13 amino acids. CDR1 SGHTA and CDR2 FQGTGA come from the germline V gene. V was trimmed by 5 bases and J by 4 bases, leaving 9 bases between them. In DNA, the CDR3 is TGTGCCAGCAGCCGAGCGGAATACAATGAGCAGTTCTTC. It yields the protein CASSRAEYNEQFF.

This clonotype was detected many times. This sequence joins TRBV20-1 and TRBJ2-5, with 7 bases lining up with TRBD2. The germline V gene encodes CDR1 DFQATT and CDR2 SNEGSKA (reference sequence). Trimming at V came to 6 bases and at J to 1 base, leaving 11 bases not matched to a gene. This CDR3 has 15 residues. In DNA, the CDR3 is TGCAGTGCCATGTCTTTCCGCGGGAGCCAAGAGACCCAGTACTTC. This translates into CSAMSFRGSQETQYF.

Only a few counts were recorded for this clonotype. The J gene is TRBJ2-3, the V gene TRBV12-3 or TRBV12-4, with 9 bases matching TRBD1. The CDR3 consists of 16 residues. Unmatched junction bases numbered 9, after V lost 5 bases and J lost 3 bases. CDR3 amino acids: CASSGLGQGETDTQYF. In DNA form, the CDR3 reads TGTGCCAGCAGTGGCCTGGGACAGGGTGAAACAGATACGCAGTATTTT.

The sample holds many counts of this clonotype. V and J are TRBV5-1 and TRBJ2-7; 9 positions match TRBD1. V gave up 1 base and J gave up 5 bases; unmatched junction bases: 10. Germline values: CDR1 SGHRS, CDR2 YFSETQ. This CDR3 comprises 16 residues. CDR3 protein: CASSLYETGGLHEQYF. The CDR3 coding sequence is TGCGCCAGCAGCTTGTATGAGACAGGGGGACTCCACGAGCAGTACTTC. Complete variable domain (other parts from reference TRBV5-1 and TRBJ2-7): KAGVTQTPRYLIKTRGQQVTLSCSPISGHRSVSWYQQTPGQGLQFLFEYFSETQRNKGNFPGRFSGRQFSNSRSEMNVSTLELGDSALYLCASSLYETGGLHEQYFGPGTRLTVT.

The chain links TRBV28 to TRBJ2-1, with TRBD2 as a possible D gene (6 bases). CDR3 length: 16 amino acids. Germline CDR1 MDHEN, CDR2 SYDVKM. V lost 6 bases and J 0 bases, leaving 15 bases between the germline ends. The CDR3 bases are TGTGCCAGCAGGGCCTCTAGCGCCGGCTCCTACAATGAGCAGTTCTTC. Translated, it gives CASRASSAGSYNEQFF.

The chain uses TRBV30 and TRBJ2-2; 7 nucleotides align to TRBD2. The germline V gene encodes CDR1 GTSNPN and CDR2 SVGIG (reference sequence). This CDR3 is 13 amino acids long. The V and J ends lost 5 bases and 5 bases, in that order; junction bases with no gene match: 5. CDR3 sequence: CAWRGGGTGELFF. CDR3 coding DNA: TGTGCCTGGCGTGGGGGGGGGACCGGGGAGCTGTTTTTT.

The chain uses TRBV28 and TRBJ2-3, with D perhaps matching TRBD2 (5 bases). Germline CDR1 and CDR2: MDHEN and SYDVKM. This CDR3 spans 13 amino acids. The V gene lost 7 bases and the J gene lost 6 bases, with 14 bases spanning the gap. The CDR3 DNA reads TGTGCCAGCAACAGAGGGAGTACGGATACGCAGTATTTT. Amino acid sequence: CASNRGSTDTQYF.

The chain uses TRBV7-6 and TRBJ2-5; D gene uncertain. The CDR3 is 13 residues long. Germline lookup yields CDR1 SGHVS and CDR2 FNYEAQ. V was pared by 3 bases and J by 1 base, with 6 bases between. The CDR3 DNA follows: TGTGCCAGCAGCTTGGCCACCCAAGAGACCCAGTACTTC. This encodes CASSLATQETQYF.

This clonotype was counted between two and nine times. The V gene is TRBV27, the J gene TRBJ2-2; D uncertain. CDR1 and CDR2 (germline): MNHEY, SMNVEV (reference sequence). V was shortened by 0 bases and J by 3 bases, with 5 bases between the two germline ends. The CDR3 spans 14 residues. CDR3 in DNA: TGTGCCAGCAGTTTATCGTCTGACACCGGGGAGCTGTTTTTT. It codes for CASSLSSDTGELFF.

The V call is TRBV25-1, the J call TRBJ2-1; 16 bases match TRBD2. CDR3 size: 18 residues. V lost 6 bases to trimming and J lost 9 bases; unmatched junction nucleotides: 14. CDR1 is MGHDK and CDR2 is SYGVNS in the germline V gene. CDR3 sequence reads: CASRGTSGRAPPTIEQFF. The CDR3 DNA sequence: TGTGCCAGCAGAGGGACTAGCGGGAGGGCCCCCCCCACAATTGAGCAGTTCTTC.

This clonotype was found a few times. This chain joins TRBV20-1 and TRBJ2-7, with 7 positions matching TRBD1. CDR3 length: 14 amino acids. Germline V lookup: CDR1 DFQATT, CDR2 SNEGSKA (reference sequence). V trimming: 3 bases; J trimming: 0 bases; junction bases outside the gene matches: 5. The CDR3 sequence: CSARPRTGSYEQYF. CDR3 nucleotide sequence: TGCAGTGCTAGGCCCCGGACAGGCTCCTACGAGCAGTACTTC.

The J gene is TRBJ1-3, the V gene TRBV20-1; no definite D call. V was pared by 2 bases and J by 3 bases, with 5 bases between. Germline CDR1 is DFQATT and CDR2 is SNEGSKA (reference sequence). This CDR3 contains 12 residues. The CDR3 loop is CSARSDGNTIYF. In DNA, the CDR3 is TGCAGTGCTAGATCGGATGGAAACACCATATATTTT.

This sequence joins TRBV9 and TRBJ2-7; D remains ambiguous. There are 14 residues in the CDR3. V dropped 0 bases and J dropped 4 bases, with 11 bases sitting between them. Germline-derived CDR1 and CDR2 are SGDLS and YYNGEE. This CDR3 reads CASSVAKNSYEQYF. CDR3 DNA: TGTGCCAGCAGCGTAGCTAAGAACAGTTACGAGCAGTACTTC. The variable domain in full, with the rest retrieved from reference TRBV9 and TRBJ2-7, is DSGVTQTPKHLITATGQRVTLRCSPRSGDLSVYWYQQSLDQGLQFLIQYYNGEERAKGNILERFSAQQFPDLHSELNLSSLELGDSALYFCASSVAKNSYEQYFGPGTRLTVT.